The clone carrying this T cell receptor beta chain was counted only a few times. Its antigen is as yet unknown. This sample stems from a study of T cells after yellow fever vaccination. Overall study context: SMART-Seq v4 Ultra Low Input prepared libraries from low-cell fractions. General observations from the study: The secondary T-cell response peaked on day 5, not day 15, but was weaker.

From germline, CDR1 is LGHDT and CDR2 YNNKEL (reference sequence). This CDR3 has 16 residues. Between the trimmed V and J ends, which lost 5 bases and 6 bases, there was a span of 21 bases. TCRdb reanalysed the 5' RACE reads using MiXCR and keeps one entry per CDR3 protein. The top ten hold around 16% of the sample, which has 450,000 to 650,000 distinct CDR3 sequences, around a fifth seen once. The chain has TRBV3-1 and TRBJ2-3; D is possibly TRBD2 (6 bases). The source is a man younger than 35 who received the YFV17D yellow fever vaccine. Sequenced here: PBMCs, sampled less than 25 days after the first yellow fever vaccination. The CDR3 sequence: CASSYITSSQTDTQYF. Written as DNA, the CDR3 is TGTGCCAGCAGCTACATCACTAGCAGCCAAACCGATACGCAGTATTTT.